These T cell receptor beta chains were read from a single sample in a study of T-cell reconstitution after alpha-beta-depleted transplantation in children. MiXCR was run by TCRdb on the PCR reads, yielding one entry per CDR3 protein. The sample has fewer than 350,000 distinct CDR3 sequences, less than 9.5% seen once. The material was peripheral blood, obtained 360 days after TCRalphabeta/CD19-depleted stem cell transplant. The source of these receptors is a female patient aged 2-15 years who had a stem cell transplant for Fanconi anemia, so the T cells may come from the graft donor. Each CDR3 is given without its conserved first and last residue.

TRBJ1-1	TRBV29-1	SVEVGVFGAF
TRBJ2-1	TRBV7-2	TSSSQAGVVYNEQF
TRBJ2-3	TRBV5-1	AISDFTDTQY
TRBJ2-5	TRBV6-2/TRBV6-3	ASSYGGAQETQY
TRBJ1-2	TRBV12-3/TRBV12-4	ASSSRGALGT
TRBJ1-5	TRBV10-3	AISEYQRGQPQH
TRBJ2-1	TRBV28	ASSQILAGGPLSYNEQF
TRBJ2-2	TRBV12-3/TRBV12-4	ASTPTGRTGELF
TRBJ1-6	TRBV7-2	ASSRALNSPLH
TRBJ2-5	TRBV5-1	ASSPRLAGVAETQY
TRBJ2-7	TRBV5-1	ASSLWSLAGGYEQY
TRBJ1-2	TRBV4-2	ASSQTLRGTNYGYT
TRBJ2-5	TRBV24-1	ATSEGGQATQY
TRBJ1-6	TRBV28	ASSLWTEPNSPLH
TRBJ2-1	TRBV9	ASSGRQGIINEQF
TRBJ2-5	TRBV29-1	SVGRLRTETQY